The subject of this entry is one T cell receptor beta chain. The antigen is unknown. Trimming took 2 bases from V and 4 from J, leaving 14 bases between them. Looked up from germline, CDR1 is GTSNPN and CDR2 is SVGIG (reference sequence). CDR3 size: 14 residues. The sample originates from a study of cytomegalovirus exposure and HLA in healthy donors. 13 Jbeta primers and 60 Vbeta primers were used for the PCR. Data came from immunoSEQ multiplex PCR; TCRdb stores just in-frame clones and leaves some out. Of roughly 110,000 clones detected, around three quarters appear once; the ten largest clones hold roughly 0.79%. Study observations and caveats: Other equally common chains were less clonally expanded than HLA-associated TCR beta chains, a later analysis showed.

The specimen was PBMCs. The TCR comes from a boy between 10 and 17 years old in good health and CMV-seronegative. The rearrangement joins TRBV30 to TRBJ1-2, with D possibly being TRBD1 (5 bases). CDR3 sequence reads: CAWSTHGGAYGYTF. CDR3 DNA: TGTGCCTGGAGTACACACGGAGGGGCCTATGGCTACACCTTC. The whole variable domain, remainder taken from reference TRBV30 and TRBJ1-2, is SQTIHQWPATLVQPVGSPLSLECTVEGTSNPNLYWYRQAAGRGLQLLFYSVGIGQISSEVPQNLSASRPQDRQFILSSKKLLLSDSGFYLCAWSTHGGAYGYTFGSGTRLTVV.